The text below deals with one TCR beta chain. Its antigen is not known. Clones were read by immunoSEQ multiplex PCR, and TCRdb kept only the in-frame ones, dropping some. The sample lists 150,000 to 200,000 clones; 92% were seen once. These data belong to a study of T cell responses to AZD1222 COVID-19 vaccine. CDR1 SGDLS and CDR2 YYNGEE come from the germline V gene. After removal of 4 bases from V and 7 bases from J, the junction contained 7 bases not matched to a gene. This CDR3 is built from 15 residues. Overall study results and limits: A mostly white British donor set with more females was recruited, and clonal diversity was possibly underestimated. The study reported that nearly half of spike-specific TCRs target unmutated variant regions.

The gene calls are TRBV9 and TRBJ2-3; 12 nucleotides align to TRBD2. The TCR was taken from an adult in good health. The sample was peripheral blood, taken on day 0 of AZD1222 vaccination. The CDR3 sequence is CASSLSTSGSNTQYF. CDR3 DNA: TGTGCCAGCAGCCTCTCGACTAGCGGGAGCAATACGCAGTATTTT. The whole variable domain, remainder taken from reference TRBV9 and TRBJ2-3, is DSGVTQTPKHLITATGQRVTLRCSPRSGDLSVYWYQQSLDQGLQFLIQYYNGEERAKGNILERFSAQQFPDLHSELNLSSLELGDSALYFCASSLSTSGSNTQYFGPGTRLTVL.